These 6 T cell receptor beta chains share one sample of origin, sequenced in a study of blood T cells in healthy people across ages. PCR was performed a second time for roughly 7 to 12 cycles using a sample-barcoded 5' primer and a J-beta primer mix. MiXCR was run by TCRdb on the 5' RACE reads, yielding one entry per CDR3 protein. The sample records roughly 700,000 distinct CDR3 sequences, around 45% being singletons. Sequencing was performed on blood. These receptors all come from a woman in her sixties in good health.

This rearrangement joins TRBV21-1 to TRBJ1-6; the D call TRBD1 from the table was never checked on the DNA. TRBV21-1 is recorded as a pseudogene. The CDR3 runs to 17 residues. The DNA of the CDR3 is TGTGCCAGCAGCAAAGTTTGGGGCCTCTCCTATAATTCACCCCTCCACTTT. Protein sequence: CASSKVWGLSYNSPLHF.

This clonotype was counted ten times or more. The chain combines TRBV20-1 with TRBJ2-7; D possibly corresponds to TRBD2 (5 bases). Germline loops: CDR1 DFQATT, CDR2 SNEGSKA (reference sequence). CDR3 length: 11 amino acids. Deletions cut 3 bases from V and 3 bases from J, with 6 bases between. The CDR3 nucleotides read TGCAGTGCTAGTCGGGGCTACGAGCAGTACTTC. It is translated as CSASRGYEQYF.

This clonotype occurred many times. This chain connects TRBV29-1 to TRBJ1-4; D call uncertain. Trimming removed 5 bases from V and 0 bases from J, with 7 bases in between. The germline V gene has CDR1 SQVTM and CDR2 ANQGSEA. CDR3 size: 13 residues. The CDR3 sequence is CSVRGPTNEKLFF. The CDR3 nucleotides read TGCAGCGTTCGCGGTCCAACTAATGAAAAACTGTTTTTT. Complete variable domain (other parts from reference TRBV29-1 and TRBJ1-4): SAVISQKPSRDICQRGTSLTIQCQVDSQVTMMFWYRQQPGQSLTLIATANQGSEATYESGFVIDKFPISRPNLTFSTLTVSNMSPEDSSIYLCSVRGPTNEKLFFGSGTQLSVL.

The V call is TRBV7-9, the J call TRBJ2-1, with TRBD2 identical over 10 bases. The CDR3 is made up of 16 amino acids. Unmatched junction bases numbered 7, after V lost 0 bases and J lost 8 bases. Germline-derived CDR1 and CDR2 are SEHNR and FQNEAQ (reference sequence). The CDR3 DNA follows: TGTGCCAGCAGCTTAGCGCGGCTAGCGGGAGCGGATGAGCAGTTCTTC. Translating gives CASSLARLAGADEQFF.

This clonotype was found a few times. The V and J genes are TRBV6-2 or TRBV6-3 and TRBJ2-1; D tentatively reads TRBD1 or TRBD2 (5 bases each). CDR3 length equals 12 residues. Trimming pared 4 bases from V and 13 bases from J, leaving 14 bases between. Germline V lookup: CDR1 MNHEY, CDR2 SVGEGT. The CDR3 nucleotides read TGTGCCAGCAGTTGGGGCCGAGGGATACAGTTCTTC. The encoded protein is CASSWGRGIQFF.

The chain has TRBV10-3 and TRBJ2-3, with a possible D match to TRBD1 (5 bases). The CDR3 runs to 13 residues. V gave up 0 bases and J gave up 5 bases, with 6 bases separating them. The germline V gene encodes CDR1 ENHRY and CDR2 SYGVKD. CDR3 loop: CAISESQGDTQYF. For the CDR3, the DNA is TGTGCCATCAGTGAGTCGCAGGGAGATACGCAGTATTTT.